Reported below is one T cell receptor (beta chain). The data stem from a study of tumor-infiltrating lymphocytes in primary liver carcinoma. TCR beta cDNA was prepared out of around 460 ng total RNA by means of a constant-region primer. For TCR beta, libraries were produced by three nested multiplex PCR rounds using slightly modified ARM-PCR. The study ran its first two PCR rounds for around 10 cycles each, using TRBV1-TRBV30 forward primers and a C-beta reverse primer. Each CDR3 protein is one row after TCRdb ran MiXCR on the multiplex PCR reads. Among tens of thousands of distinct CDR3 sequences listed, less than 85% were seen once. The CDR3 is made up of 18 amino acids. Trimming pared 6 bases from V and 9 bases from J, leaving 30 bases between. Germline lookup yields CDR1 MNHEY and CDR2 SVGAGI. The study co-extracted DNA and RNA from around 20-30 mg of unsorted bulk tissue.

The chain has TRBV6-5 and TRBJ2-1; the D gene is possibly TRBD1 (6 bases). The origin of this receptor is a man between 40 and 49 years old with primary liver carcinoma and hepatitis B virus infection. Material: liver tumor tissue from sampling region 5. Subset denoted: tumor region T5, tumor centre. The CDR3 reads CASSRVNPGAGVYFEQFF. CDR3 bases: TGTGCCAGCAGCAGAGTTAACCCAGGGGCAGGGGTTTATTTTGAGCAGTTCTTC.